This entry lists 13 T cell receptor beta chains sequenced from one sample in a study of T cell changes during pregnancy in multiple sclerosis. TCRdb's copy holds only in-frame clones and misses some; the assay was immunoSEQ multiplex PCR. The sample has over 35,000 clones, roughly 85% seen once. The sample in question was CD4+ T cells from peripheral blood mononuclear cells, obtained after pregnancy. The receptors were gathered from a female donor with multiple sclerosis, enrolled in a pregnancy study.

The chain uses TRBV29-1 and TRBJ2-1, with 7 bases identical to TRBD2. The germline CDR1 and CDR2 sequences are SQVTM and ANQGSEA. The CDR3 is 14 amino acids. V lost 3 bases to trimming and J lost 3 bases; unmatched junction nucleotides: 5. The CDR3 loop reads CSVDGGGRYNEQFF. CDR3 bases: TGCAGCGTTGATGGCGGGGGTCGCTACAATGAGCAGTTCTTC.

This sequence joins TRBV7-2 and TRBJ1-2, with D possibly being TRBD1 (5 bases). CDR1 is SGHTA, CDR2 FQGNSA, per germline. The CDR3 is 11 amino acids. The V gene lost 1 base and the J gene lost 14 bases, with 11 bases spanning the gap. CDR3 amino acids: CASSLGQIKTF. DNA of the CDR3: TGTGCCAGCAGCTTAGGACAGATCAAAACCTTC.

CDR3 in DNA: TGTGCCAGCAGTGAAATCAGCGCAACTAATGAAAAACTGTTTTTT. Translated: CASSEISATNEKLFF. This sequence joins TRBV2 and TRBJ1-4; D gene unclear. Germline loops: CDR1 SNHLY, CDR2 FYNNEI. The ends were cut back, 2 bases at V and 0 bases at J, with 7 bases in the middle. The CDR3 covers 15 residues.

V and J are TRBV11-3 and TRBJ2-1; 16 nucleotides line up with TRBD2. Trimming at V came to 3 bases and at J to 8 bases, leaving 7 bases not matched to a gene. The CDR3 consists of 17 residues. Germline V gene sequence: CDR1 SGHNT, CDR2 YENEEA. As DNA, the CDR3 is TGTGCCAGCAGCTTTCGGCCGGGACTAGCGGGGGGGTATGAGCAGTTCTTC. It is translated as CASSFRPGLAGGYEQFF.

The chain carries TRBV7-6 and TRBJ2-1; 8 bases match TRBD1. Trimming cost V 9 bases and J 6 bases; bases outside gene matches: 7. The CDR3 has 13 amino acids. In germline, CDR1 is SGHVS, CDR2 FNYEAQ. The CDR3 DNA sequence: TGTGCCAGTCTCCAGGGGGCCTCCAATGAGCAGTTCTTC. Its translation: CASLQGASNEQFF.

The chain links TRBV10-2 to TRBJ2-1; D is uncertain. The germline V gene encodes CDR1 WSHSY and CDR2 SAAADI. This CDR3 is 13 amino acids long. Trimming removed 2 bases from V and 5 bases from J, with 7 bases in between. The CDR3 bases are TGCGCCAGCAGTGAGAACGAGGACAATGAGCAGTTCTTC. Translating it yields CASSENEDNEQFF.

This sequence joins TRBV5-4 and TRBJ2-1; 8 positions agree with TRBD1. This CDR3 has 17 residues. Germline CDR1 reads SGHNT; CDR2 reads YYREEE (reference sequence). Trimming removed 7 bases from V and 0 bases from J; junction bases left unmatched: 12. Here the CDR3 DNA reads TGTGCCAGCTACCGGGGCGGACAGGGTCTCTCCTACAATGAGCAGTTCTTC. Its translation is CASYRGGQGLSYNEQFF.

This rearrangement joins TRBV7-3 to TRBJ2-2; D unresolved. Trimming cost V 2 bases and J 5 bases, with 9 bases left between them. Germline V CDR1 and CDR2: SGHTA, FQGTGA. This CDR3 has 14 residues. CDR3 loop: CASSLDWLTGELFF. The CDR3 DNA reads TGTGCCAGCAGCTTAGACTGGTTGACCGGGGAGCTGTTTTTT.

The chain combines TRBV7-8 with TRBJ2-5; possible D gene TRBD2, 6 bases. The CDR3 contains 14 residues. V gave up 5 bases and J gave up 5 bases, with 15 bases separating them. Germline assignment: CDR1 SGHVS and CDR2 FQNEAQ. CDR3 in DNA: TGTGCCAGCAGCCGGGGGTTAGCTCGGGAGACCCAGTACTTC. Its protein is CASSRGLARETQYF.

The genes are TRBV6-6 and TRBJ1-6; maybe TRBD1 (5 bases). V was trimmed by 8 bases and J by 7 bases, leaving 15 bases between them. The germline V gene encodes CDR1 MNHNY and CDR2 SVGAGI (reference sequence). The CDR3 sequence is 14 residues long. CDR3 sequence: CASSSGGTNSPLHF. The CDR3 coding sequence is TGTGCCAGCTCTTCGGGGGGGACCAATTCACCCCTCCACTTT.

This chain joins TRBV11-2 and TRBJ2-3, with D possibly matching TRBD1 (5 bases). There are 13 residues in the CDR3. Per germline, CDR1 SGHAT and CDR2 FQNNGV. The V end lost 2 bases, the J end lost 3 bases, and 6 bases lay between the germline ends. Here the CDR3 DNA reads TGTGCCAGCAGCTTAACAGGAACAGATACGCAGTATTTT. Its protein is CASSLTGTDTQYF.

The V and J genes are TRBV9 and TRBJ1-1; TRBD1 might be the D (5 bases). The CDR3 contains 14 residues. Germline-derived CDR1 and CDR2 are SGDLS and YYNGEE. Trimming removed 3 bases from V and 0 bases from J, with 9 bases in between. The CDR3 region is CASSEDIMNTEAFF. CDR3 nucleotide sequence: TGTGCCAGCAGCGAGGACATCATGAACACTGAAGCTTTCTTT.

The chain carries TRBV27 and TRBJ2-5; TRBD2 agrees at 8 bases. Germline CDR1 is MNHEY and CDR2 is SMNVEV (reference sequence). This CDR3 region has 17 residues. J was trimmed by 5 bases and V by 0 bases; bases with no gene match: 11. This chain's CDR3 is CASSLSIAGGAEETQYF. The CDR3 DNA is TGTGCCAGCAGTTTATCGATCGCCGGGGGGGCCGAGGAGACCCAGTACTTC.